These T cell receptor beta chains were read from a single sample in a study of CD8 T cells in ankylosing spondylitis. TCRdb passed the 5' RACE reads through MiXCR, listing each CDR3 protein once. The sample consists of 40,000 to 50,000 distinct CDR3 sequences, 4% of them appearing once. The specimen sequenced was blood, either unsorted or a sorted T cell fraction (not recorded which). All receptors derive from a female donor with ankylosing spondylitis or in good health (not recorded which). CDR3s include the opening cysteine and the closing phenylalanine or tryptophan. D genes are given only for firm matches. Part of the rows lack a size; the others show once, few, many or a class for expanded clones.

V gene	clone size	J gene	D gene	CDR3 protein	CDR3 DNA
TRBV9	-	TRBJ1-4	TRBD1	CASSVQGATNEKLFF	TGTGCCAGCAGCGTACAGGGGGCGACTAATGAAAAACTGTTTTTT
TRBV9	many	TRBJ1-1	-	CASRPADDTEAFF	TGTGCCAGCAGACCGGCGGACGACACTGAAGCTTTCTTT
TRBV9	many	TRBJ2-5	-	CASSDSMGAAETQYF	TGTGCCAGCAGCGACTCAATGGGGGCAGCAGAGACCCAGTACTTC
TRBV9	few	TRBJ2-1	TRBD2	CASAVSSGDYNEQFF	TGTGCCAGCGCTGTTTCGAGCGGGGACTACAATGAGCAGTTCTTC
TRBV9	many	TRBJ2-5	-	CASSVVGHEQETQYF	TGTGCCAGCAGCGTAGTGGGACACGAACAAGAGACCCAGTACTTC
TRBV9	many	TRBJ2-5	-	CASSVDPGEETQYF	TGTGCCAGCAGCGTAGATCCAGGGGAGGAGACCCAGTACTTC
TRBV9	many	TRBJ1-1	-	CASSVGRDTEAFF	TGTGCCAGCAGCGTGGGAAGGGACACTGAAGCTTTCTTT
TRBV9	many	TRBJ2-2	-	CASSVSIGELFF	TGTGCCAGCAGCGTATCGATCGGGGAGCTGTTTTTT
TRBV9	many	TRBJ2-1	-	CASSIRASISSYNEQFF	TGTGCCAGCAGCATCCGGGCTAGCATTTCGTCCTACAATGAGCAGTTCTTC
TRBV9	medium-sized	TRBJ1-2	-	CASSVGRRYTF	TGTGCCAGCAGCGTAGGTCGTCGCTACACCTTC
TRBV9	many	TRBJ2-2	TRBD1	CASSARDREYPGELFF	TGTGCCAGCAGCGCCCGGGACAGGGAATATCCCGGGGAGCTGTTTTTT
TRBV7-3	many	TRBJ2-3	-	CASSFPNTDTQYF	TGTGCCAGCAGCTTCCCAAACACAGATACGCAGTATTTT
TRBV9	many	TRBJ2-5	-	CASSRGPLQETQYF	TGTGCCAGTTCCCGGGGGCCCCTCCAAGAGACCCAGTACTTC
TRBV9	many	TRBJ2-2	-	CASSVGGANTGELFF	TGTGCCAGCAGCGTCGGGGGAGCGAACACCGGGGAGCTGTTTTTT
TRBV9	many	TRBJ2-5	TRBD2	CASSRGDAQETQYF	TGTGCCAGCAGCCGGGGGGACGCTCAAGAGACCCAGTACTTC
TRBV9	-	TRBJ2-3	TRBD2	CASSAHPGGTDTQYF	TGTGCCAGCAGCGCACACCCCGGGGGGACAGATACGCAGTATTTT
TRBV9	few	TRBJ2-5	TRBD2	CASSVAERGGNQETQYF	TGTGCCAGCAGCGTAGCCGAGCGGGGGGGCAACCAAGAGACCCAGTACTTC
TRBV9	many	TRBJ1-3	-	CASSVGGGISGNTIYF	TGTGCCAGCAGCGTAGGGGGGGGGATATCTGGAAACACCATATATTTT
TRBV9	many	TRBJ1-1	TRBD1	CASSVVTGGRETEAFF	TGTGCCAGCAGCGTAGTTACAGGGGGCCGAGAAACTGAAGCTTTCTTT
TRBV21-1	many	TRBJ2-7	-	CASSKTYAYEQYF	TGTGCCAGCAGCAAGACATATGCCTACGAGCAGTACTTC
TRBV9	many	TRBJ1-6	-	CASSVQSSYNSPLHF	TGTGCCAGCAGCGTCCAGAGCTCCTATAATTCACCCCTCCACTTT
TRBV9	many	TRBJ2-3	-	CASSVARRTDTQYF	TGTGCCAGCAGCGTAGCTCGGCGCACAGATACGCAGTATTTT
TRBV9	medium-sized	TRBJ1-1	-	CASSRMTTALNTEAFF	TGTGCCAGCAGCAGAATGACGACAGCGTTGAACACTGAAGCTTTCTTT
TRBV9	many	TRBJ2-1	-	CASSVSGASSYNEQFF	TGTGCCAGCAGCGTCTCGGGGGCCAGCTCCTACAATGAGCAGTTCTTC
TRBV9	many	TRBJ2-7	TRBD1	CASSAGAGRGLSEQYF	TGTGCCAGCAGCGCCGGGGCGGGCAGGGGGCTTTCCGAGCAGTACTTC
TRBV9	-	TRBJ2-7	-	CASSVGVEGYEQYF	TGTGCCAGCAGCGTAGGAGTGGAGGGCTACGAGCAGTACTTC
TRBV9	many	TRBJ2-7	TRBD1	CASSVGQVDPYEQYF	TGTGCCAGCAGCGTCGGACAGGTCGATCCCTACGAGCAGTACTTC
TRBV9	many	TRBJ2-5	TRBD2	CASSVGGLVQETQYF	TGTGCCAGCAGCGTAGGGGGACTAGTCCAAGAGACCCAGTACTTC
TRBV9	few	TRBJ2-7	TRBD1	CASSATSNRGRGEQYF	TGTGCCAGCAGCGCAACGTCGAACAGGGGACGGGGCGAGCAGTACTTC
TRBV9	many	TRBJ2-7	TRBD1	CASSVGQAIDEQYF	TGTGCCAGCAGCGTGGGACAGGCTATCGACGAGCAGTACTTC
TRBV9	many	TRBJ2-4	-	CASSVADHAKNIQYF	TGTGCCAGCAGCGTAGCCGACCACGCCAAAAACATTCAGTACTTC
TRBV9	few	TRBJ2-7	TRBD2	CASSVGSGGTYEQYF	TGTGCCAGCAGCGTAGGTAGCGGGGGGACCTACGAGCAGTACTTC
TRBV9	many	TRBJ2-5	TRBD2	CASSVASGGETQYF	TGTGCCAGCAGCGTGGCTAGCGGGGGGGAGACCCAGTACTTC
TRBV9	many	TRBJ2-7	TRBD2	CASSEGLAGGREQYF	TGTGCCAGCAGCGAGGGACTAGCGGGGGGTCGCGAGCAGTACTTC
TRBV9	many	TRBJ2-7	-	CASSVDGTSSYEQYF	TGTGCCAGCAGCGTAGACGGTACAAGCTCCTACGAGCAGTACTTC
TRBV9	-	TRBJ1-2	TRBD1	CASSVEHRGEYGYTF	TGTGCCAGCAGCGTAGAGCACAGGGGGGAGTATGGCTACACCTTC
TRBV9	many	TRBJ2-3	-	CASSGTAITDTQYF	TGTGCCAGCAGCGGGACAGCAATCACAGATACGCAGTATTTT
TRBV9	-	TRBJ1-2	TRBD1	CASSPFDRVGYTF	TGTGCCAGCAGCCCCTTTGACAGGGTTGGCTACACCTTC
TRBV9	many	TRBJ1-2	-	CASSAVPRGAGGYTF	TGTGCCAGCAGCGCCGTCCCCAGGGGCGCAGGTGGCTACACCTTC
TRBV9	few	TRBJ2-5	TRBD2	CASSVAVAGLETQYF	TGTGCCAGCAGCGTAGCAGTAGCGGGGTTAGAGACCCAGTACTTC
TRBV9	medium-sized	TRBJ2-7	-	CASSVGQIVAGIYEQYF	TGTGCCAGCAGCGTAGGACAAATAGTGGCTGGAATCTACGAGCAGTACTTC
TRBV9	few	TRBJ2-7	-	CASSSNPGVSYEQYF	TGTGCCAGCAGCTCCAATCCCGGGGTCTCCTACGAGCAGTACTTC
TRBV9	many	TRBJ1-2	-	CASSVSSGDYGYTF	TGTGCCAGCAGCGTCAGCTCAGGAGACTATGGCTACACCTTC
TRBV9	many	TRBJ2-2	-	CASSASGSTGTGELFF	TGTGCCAGCAGCGCCTCGGGATCGACGGGCACCGGGGAGCTGTTTTTT
TRBV9	many	TRBJ1-5	TRBD1	CASSVGTGGVQPQHF	TGTGCCAGCAGCGTAGGCACAGGGGGTGTCCAGCCCCAGCATTTT
TRBV9	many	TRBJ1-2	-	CASSDANYGYTF	TGTGCCAGCAGCGATGCCAACTATGGCTACACCTTC
TRBV9	many	TRBJ2-6	-	CASSVAVWSGANVLTF	TGTGCCAGCAGCGTAGCGGTATGGTCTGGGGCCAACGTCCTGACTTTC
TRBV9	many	TRBJ1-6	-	CASSVDLDLGNSPLHF	TGTGCCAGCAGCGTAGACCTAGATCTGGGGAATTCACCCCTCCACTTT